These 20 T cell receptor beta chains were all obtained from the same sample, sequenced in a study of blood T cells in healthy people across ages. The authors ran a second PCR of about 6 to 12 cycles using a sample-barcoded 5' primer and a J-beta primer mix. A single record per CDR3 protein comes from TCRdb applying MiXCR to the 5' RACE reads. Of hundreds of thousands of distinct CDR3 sequences listed, approximately 22% are singletons. Sample: blood. The receptor set was obtained from a man aged 70 or older in good health.

The chain couples TRBV28 to TRBJ2-5; D may be TRBD1 (6 bases). CDR1 is MDHEN, CDR2 SYDVKM, per germline. V lost 5 bases and J 5 bases, leaving 18 bases between the germline ends. The CDR3 is made up of 15 amino acids. This chain's CDR3 is CASSPPRWGRETQYF. Here the CDR3 DNA reads TGTGCCAGCAGTCCACCGCGGTGGGGGCGGGAGACCCAGTACTTC.

This clonotype was seen a handful of times. The chain is built from TRBV2 and TRBJ1-5; TRBD1 matches at 7 bases. This CDR3 spans 12 amino acids. Losses at the gene ends were 7 bases for V and 6 bases for J; bases not matched to a gene: 3. The germline CDR1 and CDR2 sequences are SNHLY and FYNNEI. CDR3 region: CASNRGGQPQHF. The CDR3 bases are TGTGCCAGCAACAGGGGCGGTCAGCCCCAGCATTTT.

The sample holds a few counts of this clonotype. The rearrangement uses TRBV11-2 and TRBJ2-1; 11 bases align to TRBD2. Germline CDR1 is SGHAT and CDR2 is FQNNGV. Germline trimming cut 8 bases from V and 8 bases from J; bases unmatched to any gene: 8. The CDR3 totals 14 residues. The CDR3: CASRTGTSGDEQFF. CDR3 in DNA: TGTGCCAGCCGAACCGGGACTAGCGGCGATGAGCAGTTCTTC.

A word on this clonotype: It may be a read error: a sequence one base away is much more abundant. V is TRBV5-1 and J is TRBJ2-5, with unresolved D. Germline CDR1 is SGHRS and CDR2 is YFSETQ. This CDR3 is built from 14 residues. CDR3 residues: CASSLDTGRETRYF. In nucleotides, the CDR3 is TGCGCCAGCAGCTTGGACACGGGCAGAGAGACCCGGTACTTC.

The V gene is TRBV12-3 or TRBV12-4, the J gene TRBJ1-5, with D possibly being TRBD1 (6 bases). CDR3 length: 15 amino acids. Trimming left V 4 bases short and J 13 bases short, with 23 bases between. The CDR3 reads CASSSNYGGRGVQHF. CDR3 nucleotide sequence: TGTGCCAGCAGTTCAAACTATGGAGGTAGGGGGGTACAGCATTTT.

This clonotype was counted many times. The chain uses TRBV29-1 and TRBJ2-1; tentative D call: TRBD2 (6 bases). V dropped 6 bases and J dropped 9 bases, with 12 bases sitting between them. The CDR3 extends over 11 amino acids. Per germline, CDR1 SQVTM and CDR2 ANQGSEA. CDR3 in amino acids: CSVRDLGEQFF. The CDR3 DNA reads TGCAGCGTCCGGGACTTGGGTGAGCAGTTCTTC.

In the case of this clonotype: A read error is possible here, since a much larger clone lies one base away. The genes are TRBV11-2 and TRBJ2-5; 7 bases align to TRBD2. The CDR3 runs to 13 residues. CDR1 and CDR2 from the germline V gene are SGHAT and FQNNGV. CDR3: CASSGLVRETLYF. For the CDR3, the DNA is TGTGCCAGCAGCGGACTAGTCCGAGAGACCCTGTACTTC.

This clonotype was observed a handful of times. The V call is TRBV12-3 or TRBV12-4, the J call TRBJ2-5; TRBD1 is a possible D gene (5 bases). This CDR3 comprises 16 residues. V lost 5 bases, J lost 11 bases, and 27 bases lay in between. Here the CDR3 DNA reads TGTGCCAGCAGTCCCCCCGAAGGGGCCAACGGCAATGAGCAGTACTTC. Translation gives CASSPPEGANGNEQYF.

In the case of this clonotype: Compared with germline, one end of the junction differs, possibly owing to a read error. The chain has TRBV5-6 and TRBJ2-3; D may be TRBD2 (6 bases). Germline lookup yields CDR1 SGHDT and CDR2 YYEEEE. This CDR3 has 13 amino acids. CDR3 loop: CACSQARGRTQYF. For the CDR3, the DNA is TGTGCCTGCAGCCAAGCGCGGGGTCGCACGCAGTATTTT.

This clonotype was detected a few times. The gene calls are TRBV7-9 and TRBJ2-5; 12 positions match TRBD1. Gene TRBJ2-1 matches the end of the DNA better, so the J call may be wrong. Germline CDR1 reads SEHNR; CDR2 reads FQNEAQ (reference sequence). The CDR3 contains 16 residues. CDR3 sequence (DNA): TGTGCCAGCAGCGTAGGACCGGGACAGGGGGCAGGCGAGCAGTTCTTC. Amino acid sequence: CASSVGPGQGAGEQFF.

This clonotype was seen a handful of times. V is TRBV12-3 or TRBV12-4 and J is TRBJ1-1; weak D call: TRBD1 (5 bases). This CDR3 region has 15 residues. Trimming pared 7 bases from V and 3 bases from J, leaving 18 bases between. The DNA of the CDR3 is TGTGCCAGCACCTTCGCTACTTGGGGGGACACTGAAGCTTTCTTT. Translation gives CASTFATWGDTEAFF.

This clonotype was seen a few times. The chain joins TRBV20-1 to TRBJ2-1; D ambiguous. The CDR3 runs 14 residues. Per the germline V gene, CDR1 is DFQATT and CDR2 is SNEGSKA (reference sequence). V shed 5 bases and J shed 0 bases, with 11 bases lying between them. CDR3 sequence (DNA): TGCAGTGCTTTAATAAGAGGCTCCTACAATGAGCAGTTCTTC. Protein product: CSALIRGSYNEQFF.

The chain recombines TRBV28 with TRBJ2-7, with 12 bases identical to TRBD2. The CDR3 runs 16 residues. From germline, CDR1 is MDHEN and CDR2 SYDVKM. The V gene end was trimmed by 5 bases and the J gene end by 2 bases; junction bases not matched to a gene: 7. Written as DNA, the CDR3 is TGTGCCAGCAGTACGACCACTAGCGGGGGGACCTACGAGCAGTACTTC. Its translation is CASSTTTSGGTYEQYF.

This sequence joins TRBV29-1 and TRBJ2-4, with D perhaps matching TRBD2 (6 bases). Germline V lookup: CDR1 SQVTM, CDR2 ANQGSEA. Trimming cost V 6 bases and J 3 bases, with 12 bases left between them. The length of the CDR3 is 13 residues. CDR3 sequence (DNA): TGCAGCGTCCTCGGGGGAGACAAAAACATTCAGTACTTC. Protein: CSVLGGDKNIQYF.

This clonotype was seen more than once but under ten times. The chain has TRBV7-2 and TRBJ1-2; tentative D call: TRBD1 (6 bases). The CDR3 consists of 13 residues. Trimming pared 6 bases from V and 8 bases from J, leaving 16 bases between. Germline CDR1 and CDR2: SGHTA and FQGNSA. This CDR3 reads CASRGGGFWGYTF. In DNA, the CDR3 is TGTGCCAGCAGGGGAGGGGGGTTTTGGGGCTACACCTTC.

This clonotype was detected only a few times. V is TRBV20-1 and J is TRBJ1-3, with TRBD1 matching over 8 bases. Germline V gene sequence: CDR1 DFQATT, CDR2 SNEGSKA (reference sequence). The trim removed 3 bases at V and 3 bases at J, leaving 4 bases unmatched. The CDR3 contains 14 residues. CDR3 residues: CSARHGQGGNTIYF. Written as DNA, the CDR3 is TGCAGTGCTAGGCACGGACAGGGTGGAAACACCATATATTTT.

This clonotype was seen only a few times. The J gene is TRBJ2-7, the V gene TRBV29-1; 9 bases are shared with TRBD1. The CDR3 length is 12 residues. Germline V lookup: CDR1 SQVTM, CDR2 ANQGSEA. Trimming at V came to 4 bases and at J to 6 bases, leaving 4 bases not matched to a gene. The CDR3 sequence is CSVAGTGREQYF. The DNA of the CDR3 is TGCAGCGTTGCGGGGACAGGGCGCGAGCAGTACTTC.

The table lists this clonotype with a few counts. The CDR3 DNA reads TGTGCCAGCAGTCTGGGGGTGGAACAGCCCCAGCATTTT. Its translation is CASSLGVEQPQHF. The chain carries TRBV12-3 or TRBV12-4 and TRBJ1-5; tentatively, D is TRBD1 (5 bases). This CDR3 comprises 13 residues. Trimming took off 5 bases at V and 7 bases at J, with 12 bases between the two ends.

The sample holds a few counts of this clonotype. The chain has TRBV28 and TRBJ1-4; the D is unclear. Germline CDR1 MDHEN, CDR2 SYDVKM. This CDR3 contains 13 residues. V was pared by 4 bases and J by 7 bases, with 10 bases between. This CDR3 is CASSSMGGEKLFF. The CDR3 DNA sequence: TGTGCCAGCAGTTCAATGGGTGGTGAAAAACTGTTTTTT.

This clonotype was detected a few times. The CDR3 sequence is CASSSRENQPQHF. CDR3 nucleotide sequence: TGTGCCAGCAGTAGTCGGGAGAATCAGCCCCAGCATTTT. The chain uses TRBV6-5 and TRBJ1-5, with D unresolved. Germline-derived CDR1 and CDR2 are MNHEY and SVGAGI. This CDR3 spans 13 amino acids. The V gene lost 5 bases and the J gene lost 4 bases, with 9 bases spanning the gap.